A single sample is the source of the 12 T cell receptor beta chains below, sequenced in a study of cytomegalovirus exposure and HLA in healthy donors. Primers for the PCR totalled 60 Vbeta and 13 Jbeta. Assay used: immunoSEQ multiplex PCR; TCRdb lists only in-frame clones, some missing. The repertoire holds over 110,000 clones, with 78% as singletons. Sequenced sample: PBMCs. These receptors were taken from a woman aged 40-49 years in good health and CMV-seropositive.

The genes are TRBV6-5 and TRBJ2-5; 8 bases line up with TRBD1. In germline, CDR1 is MNHEY, CDR2 SVGAGI. V was clipped by 2 bases and J by 10 bases; unmatched bases: 6. CDR3 length: 13 residues. The CDR3 spells CASSYHDRGSQYF. CDR3 coding DNA: TGTGCCAGCAGTTACCACGACAGGGGCAGCCAGTACTTC.

This chain joins TRBV30 and TRBJ1-1; 8 nucleotides match TRBD1. The V segment lost 3 bases and the J segment 3 bases; nucleotides outside the gene matches: 6. Germline CDR1 reads GTSNPN; CDR2 reads SVGIG (reference sequence). The CDR3 is 14 amino acids. The CDR3 is CAWSDGQGDTEAFF. The CDR3 DNA is TGTGCCTGGAGCGACGGACAGGGAGACACTGAAGCTTTCTTT.

This clone was seen once. Other DNA sequences in the sample encode the same CDR3. The rearrangement uses TRBV5-1 and TRBJ2-1; TRBD2 matches at 12 bases. The CDR3 has 15 residues. V trimming: 4 bases; J trimming: 4 bases; junction bases outside the gene matches: 3. Germline V gene sequence: CDR1 SGHRS, CDR2 YFSETQ. Here the CDR3 reads CASSPGLAGYNEQFF. CDR3 coding DNA: TGCGCCAGCAGCCCCGGACTAGCGGGGTACAATGAGCAGTTCTTC.

The V call is TRBV6-1, the J call TRBJ2-7, with 10 bases lining up with TRBD1. Trimming cost V 9 bases and J 4 bases; bases outside gene matches: 12. Germline CDR1 reads MNHNS; CDR2 reads SASEGT. This CDR3 has 15 residues. Here the CDR3 reads CARPPEDRGNYEQYF. CDR3 in DNA: TGTGCCAGGCCTCCGGAGGACAGGGGGAATTACGAGCAGTACTTC.

The chain carries TRBV28 and TRBJ1-2; D not certain. Germline CDR1 is MDHEN and CDR2 is SYDVKM. The CDR3 has 13 residues. The germline V and J ends were trimmed by 4 bases and 4 bases, with 10 bases remaining between them. This CDR3 reads CASSSHAVYGYTF. In DNA, the CDR3 is TGTGCCAGCAGTTCCCACGCGGTCTATGGCTACACCTTC.

This clone was seen once. This rearrangement joins TRBV7-9 to TRBJ2-7; TRBD1 might be the D (5 bases). The CDR3 is made up of 13 amino acids. The germline V gene encodes CDR1 SEHNR and CDR2 FQNEAQ (reference sequence). The V gene lost 2 bases and the J gene lost 4 bases, with 9 bases spanning the gap. The CDR3 sequence: CASSLWGGYEQYF. In DNA form, the CDR3 reads TGTGCCAGCAGCTTATGGGGCGGTTACGAGCAGTACTTC.

For this clone: One end of the junction fails to match germline, which may point to a read error. The chain recombines TRBV7-7 with TRBJ2-2; 7 bases match TRBD1. The CDR3 runs 14 residues. Germline CDR1 and CDR2: SSHAT and FNYEAQ (reference sequence). This CDR3 reads CASSLQGFGGELFF. In DNA form, the CDR3 reads TGTGCTAGCAGCCTACAGGGGTTTGGCGGGGAGCTGTTTTTT.

V gene TRBV6-1 combines with J gene TRBJ1-1, with a tentative D call TRBD1 (5 bases). The CDR3 contains 15 residues. Trimming cost V 7 bases and J 2 bases, with 17 bases left between them. The germline V gene encodes CDR1 MNHNS and CDR2 SASEGT. CDR3 coding DNA: TGTGCCAGCACGAAGAAGGCAGGGCCTAACACTGAAGCTTTCTTT. This encodes CASTKKAGPNTEAFF.

The chain is built from TRBV15 and TRBJ2-3, with TRBD2 identical over 7 bases. V dropped 3 bases and J dropped 10; count of bases not matched to a gene: 13. The CDR3 extends over 15 amino acids. Germline V gene lookup returns CDR1 LNHNV and CDR2 YYDKDF (reference sequence). The CDR3 is CATSSISGMLSSQYF. Written as DNA, the CDR3 is TGTGCCACCAGCAGTATAAGCGGGATGCTTTCGTCGCAGTATTTT.

The J gene is TRBJ2-7, the V gene TRBV5-1; 13 bases line up with TRBD2. There are 14 residues in the CDR3. Germline CDR1 reads SGHRS; CDR2 reads YFSETQ. With V trimmed by 5 bases and J by 8 bases, 7 bases remained unmatched. The CDR3 DNA reads TGCGCCAGCAGTCCGGGACTAGCGGGACTTCAGCAGTACTTC. Protein sequence: CASSPGLAGLQQYF.

This clone was seen a few times. V gene TRBV11-2 combines with J gene TRBJ2-1, with 7 positions matching TRBD2. Germline V CDR1 and CDR2: SGHAT, FQNNGV. This CDR3 region has 14 residues. V lost 4 bases to trimming and J lost 2 bases; unmatched junction nucleotides: 2. In nucleotides, the CDR3 is TGTGCCAGCAGCTCGGGACTACCCTACAATGAGCAGTTCTTC. Encoded protein: CASSSGLPYNEQFF.

The chain's CDR3 is CASSTYNEQFF. The CDR3 DNA follows: TGTGCCAGTAGTACTTACAATGAGCAGTTCTTC. This sequence joins TRBV19 and TRBJ2-1; D remains unclear. The germline V and J ends were trimmed by 4 bases and 4 bases, with 2 bases remaining between them. The CDR3 is 11 residues long. Germline loops: CDR1 LNHDA, CDR2 SQIVND (reference sequence).